The 15 T cell receptor beta chains below all came from one sample that was sequenced in a study of cytomegalovirus exposure and HLA in healthy donors. PCR was performed using 60 Vbeta and 13 Jbeta primers. Using immunoSEQ multiplex PCR, the repertoire was profiled, and TCRdb retains in-frame clones only, with some absent. The sample includes over 120,000 clones, around 75% of them seen just once. The sample was PBMCs. These receptors were obtained from a man aged 25-45 years in good health and CMV-seronegative.

The rearrangement links TRBV10-3 to TRBJ2-1, with D perhaps TRBD2 (7 bases). The V end was cut by 6 bases, the J end by 0 bases, with 18 bases between. CDR1 is ENHRY, CDR2 SYGVKD, per germline. The CDR3 loop spans 17 amino acids. The chain's CDR3 is CAIREGGGRVSYNEQFF. The CDR3 DNA reads TGTGCCATCAGGGAGGGGGGGGGTAGGGTCTCCTACAATGAGCAGTTCTTC.

J is TRBJ2-7 and V is TRBV28, with 12 bases fitting TRBD2. Losses at the gene ends were 7 bases for V and 4 bases for J; bases not matched to a gene: 8. The CDR3 is 15 residues long. CDR1 is MDHEN and CDR2 is SYDVKM in the germline V gene. The CDR3 DNA follows: TGTGCCAGCAACACCCCGGGACTAGCGGGTTACGAGCAGTACTTC. Translation gives CASNTPGLAGYEQYF.

Notes on this clone: The germline gene is not matched at one end of the junction; a read error may be the cause. This chain joins TRBV25-1 and TRBJ2-4; D possibly corresponds to TRBD1 (6 bases). The CDR3 is 15 amino acids. Germline V gene data show CDR1 as MGHDK and CDR2 as SYGVNS. The CDR3 protein is CASSDGDGDKNSQYF. CDR3 sequence (DNA): TGTGCCAGCAGTGATGGGGATGGGGACAAAAACAGTCAGTACTTC.

The rearrangement links TRBV7-2 to TRBJ1-1; D gene ambiguous. The V end was cut by 2 bases, the J end by 0 bases, with 10 bases between. The CDR3 loop spans 15 amino acids. Germline V gene lookup returns CDR1 SGHTA and CDR2 FQGNSA. In nucleotides, the CDR3 is TGTGCCAGCAGCTTATGGCCCCTTTTGAACACTGAAGCTTTCTTT. Translated, it gives CASSLWPLLNTEAFF. The whole variable domain, filled in from reference TRBV7-2 and TRBJ1-1, reads GAGVSQSPSNKVTEKGKDVELRCDPISGHTALYWYRQSLGQGLEFLIYFQGNSAPDKSGLPSDRFSAERTGGSVSTLTIQRTQQEDSAVYLCASSLWPLLNTEAFFGQGTRLTVV.

This clone has a handful of counts. This sequence joins TRBV27 and TRBJ2-7; 7 nucleotides match TRBD2. V was pared by 10 bases and J by 4 bases, with 13 bases of the junction left unmatched. The V gene's germline CDR1 is MNHEY and CDR2 SMNVEV (reference sequence). CDR3 length: 14 amino acids. As DNA, the CDR3 is TGTGCCACCTCCCTGGGCGGGAGATGGTACGAGCAGTACTTC. Translating gives CATSLGGRWYEQYF.

The rearrangement uses TRBV25-1 and TRBJ1-6; D call uncertain. Germline V gene data show CDR1 as MGHDK and CDR2 as SYGVNS. The CDR3 has 14 residues. V was pared by 0 bases and J by 9 bases, with 9 bases between. The CDR3 spells CASSEYAPFSPLHF. Written as DNA, the CDR3 is TGTGCCAGCAGTGAATATGCGCCTTTTTCACCCCTCCACTTT.

The chain links TRBV28 to TRBJ2-7, with TRBD1 as a possible D gene (5 bases). CDR3 length: 11 amino acids. Trimming left V 9 bases short and J 3 bases short, with 9 bases between. The germline V gene has CDR1 MDHEN and CDR2 SYDVKM. DNA for the CDR3: TGTGCCAGGACAGTGGACTACGAGCAGTACTTC. This gives the protein CARTVDYEQYF.

This clone has a handful of counts. One end of the junction is discordant with germline, which a read error may explain. The CDR3 DNA follows: TGTGCTAGCAGCTTAGCGCCGTCGGGTCAGGAGACCCAGTACTTC. Protein product: CASSLAPSGQETQYF. The chain combines TRBV7-7 with TRBJ2-5; tentatively, D is TRBD2 (5 bases). Germline V gene data show CDR1 as SSHAT and CDR2 as FNYEAQ (reference sequence). The CDR3 is 15 residues long.

The chain employs TRBV5-4 and TRBJ1-1, with 8 bases matching TRBD1. This CDR3 has 17 amino acids. CDR1 and CDR2 from the germline V gene are SGHNT and YYREEE (reference sequence). The J segment lost 1 base and the V segment lost 7 bases, leaving 15 bases of the junction unmatched. In nucleotides, the CDR3 is TGTGCCAGCTCGACCACTACTCAGGGGGCTGGGAACACTGAAGCTTTCTTT. Amino acids: CASSTTTQGAGNTEAFF.

V usage is TRBV2 and J usage is TRBJ2-1, with D perhaps TRBD2 (5 bases). The V end lost 1 base, the J end lost 2 bases, and 12 bases lay between the germline ends. The germline V gene has CDR1 SNHLY and CDR2 FYNNEI. The CDR3 consists of 16 residues. For the CDR3, the DNA is TGTGCCAGCAGTGAAGAGGGCAGCGGTACCTACAATGAGCAGTTCTTC. It is translated as CASSEEGSGTYNEQFF.

This clone was observed a single time. This chain connects TRBV4-2 to TRBJ2-4; 8 bases align to TRBD2. The CDR3 runs 18 residues. Per the germline V gene, CDR1 is LGHNA and CDR2 is YNFKEQ. After removal of 0 bases from V and 7 bases from J, the junction contained 14 bases not matched to a gene. Here the CDR3 reads CASSQDFGGVNRANIQYF. CDR3 nucleotides: TGTGCCAGCAGCCAAGATTTCGGGGGGGTGAACAGGGCGAACATTCAGTACTTC.

In this sample, this clone turned up once. The chain recombines TRBV29-1 with TRBJ1-2; D is perhaps TRBD1 (6 bases). This CDR3 region has 13 residues. Germline CDR1 reads SQVTM; CDR2 reads ANQGSEA. V was cut by 8 bases and J by 1 base, with 14 bases left in between. Here the CDR3 DNA reads TGCAGCTCAGGGGAGGGGATTAACTATGGCTACACCTTC. Its protein is CSSGEGINYGYTF.

Points on this clone: Sequence at one end of the junction differs from germline and may be a read error. The chain combines TRBV7-7 with TRBJ2-5; a possible D gene is TRBD2 (6 bases). The CDR3 consists of 15 residues. CDR1 SSHAT and CDR2 FNYEAQ come from the germline V gene (reference sequence). CDR3 nucleotide sequence: TGTGCTAGCAGCTTAGTAGGGCAGGGAGGAGGGACCCAGTACTTC. Translating it yields CASSLVGQGGGTQYF.

V usage is TRBV4-2 and J usage is TRBJ2-2, with TRBD1 matching 10 bases. Germline-derived CDR1 and CDR2 are LGHNA and YNFKEQ. J was trimmed by 6 bases and V by 2 bases; bases with no gene match: 6. The length of the CDR3 is 16 residues. The CDR3 bases are TGTGCCAGCAGCCAATTGGGGACAGGGGACCCCGGGGAGCTGTTTTTT. Protein: CASSQLGTGDPGELFF.

The V and J genes are TRBV7-2 and TRBJ2-1; 12 bases fit TRBD2. The trim removed 0 bases at V and 10 bases at J, leaving 4 bases unmatched. CDR1 and CDR2 (germline): SGHTA, FQGNSA. There are 15 residues in the CDR3. The CDR3 loop is CASSLALAGGWEQFF. In DNA, the CDR3 is TGTGCCAGCAGCTTAGCACTAGCGGGGGGATGGGAGCAGTTCTTC.